The clone carrying this TCR beta chain turned up a few times. The sample is drawn from a study of spatial heterogeneity in lung cancer. For the study at large: Within raw reads, each unique TCR and UMI combination appeared on average more than ten times.

TCRdb fed the 5' RACE reads into MiXCR, producing one record per CDR3 protein. The sample consists of 20,000 to 25,000 distinct CDR3 sequences, 3.5% to 5.5% of them appearing once. The time point was: sample taken at primary tumor resection. Unsorted whole RNA samples from tumor, nontumor lung or frozen PBMC were sequenced. V was clipped by 3 bases and J by 1 base, with 4 bases between them. The CDR3 is 13 amino acids. The source is a male donor with early-stage non-small cell lung cancer. Sequenced material: PBMCs, taken at surgery. The chain recombines TRBV12-3 or TRBV12-4 with TRBJ1-5, with D hard to call. CDR3 DNA sequence: TGTGCCAGCAGTTTGGGGAGCAATCAGCCCCAGCATTTT. Residues: CASSLGSNQPQHF.